The present T cell receptor (beta chain) was sequenced within a study of brain metastases from non-small cell lung cancer. Overall study results and limits: TCR repertoires overlapped largely between brain metastases and matched primaries. In roughly 64% of brain metastases, T-cell clones were expanded compared with matched primary tumors.

Germline CDR1 reads SNHLY; CDR2 reads FYNNEI. The CDR3 consists of 15 residues. Sequencing was performed with immunoSEQ multiplex PCR; in TCRdb, only in-frame clones are kept and a portion is missing. The sample consists of 14,000 to 15,000 clones, about four fifths of them appearing once. Comment on this clone: Its antigen is unknown. A much larger clone lies a single base off, so this may be a read error. The sample carries other DNA sequences with the same CDR3.

The receptor was derived from a donor at least 40 years old with non-small cell lung cancer. Sequenced input: primary lung tumor tissue. The chain couples TRBV2 to TRBJ1-4, with a weak D call TRBD1 (5 bases). The CDR3 region is CASSVGTSGMWKLFF. The CDR3 DNA sequence: TGTGCCAGCAGTGTTGGGACTTCGGGGATGTGGAAACTATTTTTT.